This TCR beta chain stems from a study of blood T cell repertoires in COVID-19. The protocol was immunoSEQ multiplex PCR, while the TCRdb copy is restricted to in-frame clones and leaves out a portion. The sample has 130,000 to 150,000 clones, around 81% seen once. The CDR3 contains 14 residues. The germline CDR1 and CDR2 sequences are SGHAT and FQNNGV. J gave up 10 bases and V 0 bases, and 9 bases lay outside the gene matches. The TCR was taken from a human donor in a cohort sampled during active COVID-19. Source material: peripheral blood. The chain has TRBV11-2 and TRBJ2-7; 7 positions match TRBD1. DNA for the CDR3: TGTGCCAGCAGCTTAGATCGACTGGGACAGCCCCAGTACTTC. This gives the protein CASSLDRLGQPQYF.